These 5 T cell receptor beta chains share one sample of origin, sequenced in a study of blood T cells in healthy people across ages. Together with a sample-barcoded 5' primer, a J-beta primer mix was included in a second PCR lasting about 6 to 11 cycles. TCRdb independently ran MiXCR on the 5' RACE reads; one entry per CDR3 protein. The sample consists of hundreds of thousands of distinct CDR3 sequences, roughly 64% of them appearing once. Material for sequencing was blood. The receptors were sampled from a man aged 30-40 years in good health.

The chain links TRBV28 to TRBJ2-5, with a weak D call TRBD1 (6 bases). The CDR3 is 18 amino acids. V was trimmed by 1 base and J by 2 bases, leaving 20 bases between them. Germline V gene sequence: CDR1 MDHEN, CDR2 SYDVKM. For the CDR3, the DNA is TGTGCCAGCAGTTTATCCATGGGGCGTCGAGGACAGCAAGAGACCCAGTACTTC. This translates into CASSLSMGRRGQQETQYF.

V is TRBV2 and J is TRBJ2-1, with D possibly TRBD2 on 6 matching bases. CDR1 and CDR2 from the germline V gene are SNHLY and FYNNEI. This CDR3 comprises 13 residues. V lost 2 bases and J 7 bases, leaving 9 bases between the germline ends. The CDR3 bases are TGTGCCAGCAGTGAACAGACTAGGAATGAGCAGTTCTTC. This translates into CASSEQTRNEQFF.

This rearrangement joins TRBV11-2 to TRBJ2-3; TRBD2 matches at 10 bases. The CDR3 extends over 17 amino acids. CDR1 is SGHAT, CDR2 FQNNGV, per germline. V shed 4 bases, J shed 2 bases, and the junction held 9 bases outside the gene matches. CDR3 sequence (DNA): TGTGCCAGCAGCTCGGGGACTAGCGTTGACCCCACAGATACGCAGTATTTT. Translation gives CASSSGTSVDPTDTQYF.

The chain couples TRBV5-1 to TRBJ2-3; 11 bases map to TRBD2. The germline V gene encodes CDR1 SGHRS and CDR2 YFSETQ. The J segment lost 6 bases and the V segment lost 6 bases, leaving 9 bases of the junction unmatched. The CDR3 runs 15 residues. The CDR3 DNA is TGCGCCAGCAATGCGGGACTAGCGGTGGAGGATACGCAGTATTTT. This encodes CASNAGLAVEDTQYF. Looking up the rest from reference TRBV5-1 and TRBJ2-3 gives the full variable domain: KAGVTQTPRYLIKTRGQQVTLSCSPISGHRSVSWYQQTPGQGLQFLFEYFSETQRNKGNFPGRFSGRQFSNSRSEMNVSTLELGDSALYLCASNAGLAVEDTQYFGPGTRLTVL.

This clonotype was seen at least ten times. The V call is TRBV7-9, the J call TRBJ2-3, with D hard to call. V was trimmed by 5 bases and J by 4 bases, leaving 7 bases between them. CDR3 length: 12 amino acids. Per germline, CDR1 SEHNR and CDR2 FQNEAQ (reference sequence). CDR3 sequence (DNA): TGTGCCAGCAGCCCCGTATCAGATACGCAGTATTTT. Protein product: CASSPVSDTQYF.